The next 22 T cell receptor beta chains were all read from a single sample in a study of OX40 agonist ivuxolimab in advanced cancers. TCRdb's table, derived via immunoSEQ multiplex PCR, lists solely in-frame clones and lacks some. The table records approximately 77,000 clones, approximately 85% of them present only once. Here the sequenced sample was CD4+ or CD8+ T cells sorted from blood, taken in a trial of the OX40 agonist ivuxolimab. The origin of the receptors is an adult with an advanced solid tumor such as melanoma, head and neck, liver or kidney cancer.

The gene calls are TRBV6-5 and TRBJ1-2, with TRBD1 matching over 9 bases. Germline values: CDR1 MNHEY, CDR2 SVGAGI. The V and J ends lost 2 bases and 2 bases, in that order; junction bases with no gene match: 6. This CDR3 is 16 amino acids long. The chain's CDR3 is CASSYDRQGGNYGYTF. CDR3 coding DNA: TGTGCCAGCAGTTACGATCGACAGGGGGGGAACTATGGCTACACCTTC.

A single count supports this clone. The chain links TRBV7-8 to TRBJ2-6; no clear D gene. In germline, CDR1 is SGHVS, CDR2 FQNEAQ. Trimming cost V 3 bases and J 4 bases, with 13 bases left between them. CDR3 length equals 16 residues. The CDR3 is CASSLASRPGANVLTF. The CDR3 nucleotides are TGTGCCAGCAGCTTGGCGTCCAGGCCCGGGGCCAACGTCCTGACTTTC.

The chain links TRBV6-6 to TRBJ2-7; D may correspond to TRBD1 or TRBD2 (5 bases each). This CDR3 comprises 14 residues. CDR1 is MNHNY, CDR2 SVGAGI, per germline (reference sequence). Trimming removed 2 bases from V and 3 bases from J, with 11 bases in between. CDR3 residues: CASSYVGTHYEQYF. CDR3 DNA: TGTGCCAGCAGTTACGTGGGGACCCACTACGAGCAGTACTTC.

DNA for the CDR3: TGTGCCAGCAGCCCCGGGACAGGGCTTTTCTCTGGGGCCAACGTCCTGACTTTC. Translation: CASSPGTGLFSGANVLTF. The chain uses TRBV4-2 and TRBJ2-6; 9 bases are a match to TRBD1. The V segment lost 4 bases and the J segment 0 bases; nucleotides outside the gene matches: 7. Germline V gene data show CDR1 as LGHNA and CDR2 as YNFKEQ. The CDR3 has 18 residues.

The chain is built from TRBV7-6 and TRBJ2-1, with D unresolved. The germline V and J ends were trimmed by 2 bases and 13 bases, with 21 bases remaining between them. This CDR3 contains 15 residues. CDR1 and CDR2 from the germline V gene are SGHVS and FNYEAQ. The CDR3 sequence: CASSLSGYDSTPQFF. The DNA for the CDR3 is TGTGCCAGCAGCTTATCCGGCTACGACTCCACCCCCCAGTTCTTC.

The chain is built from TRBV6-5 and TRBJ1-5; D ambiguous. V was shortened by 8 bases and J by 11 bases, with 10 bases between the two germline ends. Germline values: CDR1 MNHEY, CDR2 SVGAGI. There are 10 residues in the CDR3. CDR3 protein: CASSNMAQHF. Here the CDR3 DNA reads TGTGCCAGCTCTAATATGGCCCAGCATTTT.

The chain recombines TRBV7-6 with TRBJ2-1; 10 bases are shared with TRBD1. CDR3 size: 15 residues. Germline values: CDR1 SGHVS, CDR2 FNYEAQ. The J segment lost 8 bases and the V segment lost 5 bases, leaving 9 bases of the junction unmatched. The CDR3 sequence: CASSQDRGDFDEQFF. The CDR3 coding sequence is TGTGCCAGCAGCCAGGACAGGGGGGACTTCGATGAGCAGTTCTTC.

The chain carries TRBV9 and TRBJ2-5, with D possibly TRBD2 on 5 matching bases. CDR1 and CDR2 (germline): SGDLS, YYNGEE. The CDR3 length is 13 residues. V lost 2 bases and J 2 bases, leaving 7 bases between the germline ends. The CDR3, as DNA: TGTGCCAGCAGCGTTGGACTTCAAGAGACCCAGTACTTC. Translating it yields CASSVGLQETQYF.

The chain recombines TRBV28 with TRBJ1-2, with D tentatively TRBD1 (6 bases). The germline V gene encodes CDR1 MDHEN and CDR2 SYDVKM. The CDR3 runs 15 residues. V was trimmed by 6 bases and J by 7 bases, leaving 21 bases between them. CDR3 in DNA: TGTGCCAGCAGCTCTCCGGGGCAGGGGAGTTCTGGCTACACCTTC. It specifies CASSSPGQGSSGYTF.

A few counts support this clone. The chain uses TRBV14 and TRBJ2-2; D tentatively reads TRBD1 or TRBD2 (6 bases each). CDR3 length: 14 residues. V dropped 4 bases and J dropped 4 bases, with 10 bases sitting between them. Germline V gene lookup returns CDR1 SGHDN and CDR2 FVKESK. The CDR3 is CASSRGARTGELFF. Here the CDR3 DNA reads TGTGCCAGCAGCCGGGGGGCGCGCACCGGGGAGCTGTTTTTT.

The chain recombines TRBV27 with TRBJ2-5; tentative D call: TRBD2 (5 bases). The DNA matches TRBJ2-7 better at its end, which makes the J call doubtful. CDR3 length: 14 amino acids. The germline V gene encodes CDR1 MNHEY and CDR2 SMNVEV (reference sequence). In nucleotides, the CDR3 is TGTGCCAGCAGTTTATTGGGGAGTGAATACGAGCAGTACTTC. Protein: CASSLLGSEYEQYF.

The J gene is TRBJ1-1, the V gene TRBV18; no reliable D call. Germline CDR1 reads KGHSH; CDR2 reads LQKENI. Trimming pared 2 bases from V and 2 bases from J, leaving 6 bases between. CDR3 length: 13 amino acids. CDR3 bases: TGTGCCAGCTCACCAAACCTCAACACTGAAGCTTTCTTT. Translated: CASSPNLNTEAFF.

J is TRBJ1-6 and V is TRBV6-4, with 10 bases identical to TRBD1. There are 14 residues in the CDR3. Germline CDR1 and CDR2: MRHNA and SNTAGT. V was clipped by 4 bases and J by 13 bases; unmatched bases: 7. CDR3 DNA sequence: TGTGCCAGCAGTGGGGGGACAGGGGAGAAGCCCCTCCACTTT. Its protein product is CASSGGTGEKPLHF.

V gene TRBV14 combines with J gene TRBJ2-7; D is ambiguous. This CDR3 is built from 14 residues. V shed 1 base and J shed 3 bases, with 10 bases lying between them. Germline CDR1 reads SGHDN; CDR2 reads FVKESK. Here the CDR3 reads CASSQAGVIYEQYF. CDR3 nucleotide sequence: TGTGCCAGCAGCCAAGCTGGGGTAATCTACGAGCAGTACTTC.

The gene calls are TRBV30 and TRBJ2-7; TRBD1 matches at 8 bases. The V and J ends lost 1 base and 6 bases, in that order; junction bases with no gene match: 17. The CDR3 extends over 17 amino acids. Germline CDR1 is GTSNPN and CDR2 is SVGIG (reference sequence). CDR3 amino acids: CAWSGVRGPTLAGEQYF. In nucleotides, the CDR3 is TGTGCCTGGAGTGGGGTCAGGGGGCCGACCTTAGCTGGCGAGCAGTACTTC.

The chain's CDR3 is CASSYLAGEQFF. The CDR3 coding sequence is TGCGCCAGCAGCTATCTAGCGGGAGAGCAGTTCTTC. V is TRBV5-1 and J is TRBJ2-1; 9 positions agree with TRBD2. Germline CDR1 reads SGHRS; CDR2 reads YFSETQ. The CDR3 has 12 amino acids. Trimming cost V 3 bases and J 10 bases; bases outside gene matches: 2.

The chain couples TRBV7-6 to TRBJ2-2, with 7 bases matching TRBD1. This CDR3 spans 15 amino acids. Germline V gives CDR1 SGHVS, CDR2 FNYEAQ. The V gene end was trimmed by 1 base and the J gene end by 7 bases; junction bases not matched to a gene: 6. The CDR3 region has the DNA TGTGCCAGCAGCTTAGAGGGGGCGAAGCGCGGGGAGCTGTTTTTT. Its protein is CASSLEGAKRGELFF.

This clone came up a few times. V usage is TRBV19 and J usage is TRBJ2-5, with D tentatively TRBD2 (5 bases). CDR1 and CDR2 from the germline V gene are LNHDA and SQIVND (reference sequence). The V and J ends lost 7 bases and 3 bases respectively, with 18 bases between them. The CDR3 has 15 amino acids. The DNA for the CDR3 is TGTGCCAGTATTGGGAGCGGCACACGAAAAGAGACCCAGTACTTC. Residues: CASIGSGTRKETQYF.

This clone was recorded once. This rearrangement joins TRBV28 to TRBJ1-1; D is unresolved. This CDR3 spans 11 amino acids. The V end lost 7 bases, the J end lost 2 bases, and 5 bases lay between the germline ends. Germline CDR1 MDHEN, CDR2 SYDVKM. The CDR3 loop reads CASIINTEAFF. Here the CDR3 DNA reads TGTGCCAGCATTATAAACACTGAAGCTTTCTTT. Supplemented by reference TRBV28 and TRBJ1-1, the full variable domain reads DVKVTQSSRYLVKRTGEKVFLECVQDMDHENMFWYRQDPGLGLRLIYFSYDVKMKEKGDIPEGYSVSREKKERFSLILESASTNQTSMYLCASIINTEAFFGQGTRLTVV.

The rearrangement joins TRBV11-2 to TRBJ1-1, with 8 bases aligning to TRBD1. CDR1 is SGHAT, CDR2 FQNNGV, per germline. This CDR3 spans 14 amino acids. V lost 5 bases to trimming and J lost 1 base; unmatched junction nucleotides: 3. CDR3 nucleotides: TGTGCCAGCAGCCCAGGACAGGGGAACACTGAAGCTTTCTTT. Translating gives CASSPGQGNTEAFF.

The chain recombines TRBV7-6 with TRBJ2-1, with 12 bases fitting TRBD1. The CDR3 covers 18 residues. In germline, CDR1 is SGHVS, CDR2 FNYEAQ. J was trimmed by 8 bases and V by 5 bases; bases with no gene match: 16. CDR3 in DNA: TGTGCCAGCAGCCCCCCCTTTACCGGGACAGGGGGCATCCATGAGCAGTTCTTC. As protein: CASSPPFTGTGGIHEQFF.

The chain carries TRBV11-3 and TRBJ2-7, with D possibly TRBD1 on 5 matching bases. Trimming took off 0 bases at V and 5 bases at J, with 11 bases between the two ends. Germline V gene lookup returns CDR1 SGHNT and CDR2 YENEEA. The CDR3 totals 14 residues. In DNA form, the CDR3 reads TGTGCCAGCAGCTTAGATCCCAGGGCCCACGAGCAGTACTTC. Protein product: CASSLDPRAHEQYF. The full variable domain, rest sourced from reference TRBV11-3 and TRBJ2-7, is EAGVVQSPRYKIIEKKQPVAFWCNPISGHNTLYWYLQNLGQGPELLIRYENEEAVDDSQLPKDRFSAERLKGVDSTLKIQPAELGDSAVYLCASSLDPRAHEQYFGPGTRLTVT.